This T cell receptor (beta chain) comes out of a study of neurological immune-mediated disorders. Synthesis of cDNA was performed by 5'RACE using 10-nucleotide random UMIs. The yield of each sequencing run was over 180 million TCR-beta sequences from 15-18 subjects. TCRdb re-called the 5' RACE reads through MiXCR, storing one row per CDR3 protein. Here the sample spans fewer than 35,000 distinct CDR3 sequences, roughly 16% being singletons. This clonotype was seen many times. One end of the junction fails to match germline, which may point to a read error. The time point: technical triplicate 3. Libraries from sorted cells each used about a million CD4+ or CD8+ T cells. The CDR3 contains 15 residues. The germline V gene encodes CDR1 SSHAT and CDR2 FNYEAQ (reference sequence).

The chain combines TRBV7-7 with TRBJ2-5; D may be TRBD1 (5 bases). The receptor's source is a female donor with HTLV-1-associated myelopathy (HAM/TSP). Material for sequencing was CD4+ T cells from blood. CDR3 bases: TGTGCTAGCAGCTTAGGTAGACAGTCCCAAGAGACCCAGTACTTC. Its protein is CASSLGRQSQETQYF.